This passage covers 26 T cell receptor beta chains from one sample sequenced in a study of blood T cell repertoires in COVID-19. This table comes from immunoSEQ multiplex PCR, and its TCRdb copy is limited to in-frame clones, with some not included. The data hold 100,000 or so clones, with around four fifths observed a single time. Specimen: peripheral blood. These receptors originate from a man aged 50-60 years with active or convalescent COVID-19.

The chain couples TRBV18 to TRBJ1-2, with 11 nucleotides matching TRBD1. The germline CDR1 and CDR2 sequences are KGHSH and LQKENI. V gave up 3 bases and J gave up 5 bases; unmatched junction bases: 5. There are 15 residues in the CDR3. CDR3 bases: TGTGCCAGCTCACCGGGGACAGGGGGGAGATATGGCTACACCTTC. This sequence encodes CASSPGTGGRYGYTF.

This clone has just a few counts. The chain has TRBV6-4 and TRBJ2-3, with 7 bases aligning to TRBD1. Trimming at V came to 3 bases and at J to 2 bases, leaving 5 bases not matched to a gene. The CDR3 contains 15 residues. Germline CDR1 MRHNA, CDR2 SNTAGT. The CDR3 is CASSEGTDHTDTQYF. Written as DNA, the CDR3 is TGTGCCAGCAGTGAGGGGACAGATCACACAGATACGCAGTATTTT.

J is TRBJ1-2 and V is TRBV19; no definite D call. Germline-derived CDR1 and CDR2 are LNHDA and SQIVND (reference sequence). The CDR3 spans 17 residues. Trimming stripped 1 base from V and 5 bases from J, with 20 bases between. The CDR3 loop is CASSIGAAQLPPYGYTF. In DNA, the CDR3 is TGTGCCAGTAGTATAGGGGCAGCTCAGCTCCCACCTTATGGCTACACCTTC.

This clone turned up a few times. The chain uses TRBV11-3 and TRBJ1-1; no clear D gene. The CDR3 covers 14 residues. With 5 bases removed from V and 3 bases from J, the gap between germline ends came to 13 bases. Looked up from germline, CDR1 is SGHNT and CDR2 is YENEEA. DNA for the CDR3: TGTGCCAGCAGCCGTGGGGAGGTGGACACTGAAGCTTTCTTT. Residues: CASSRGEVDTEAFF. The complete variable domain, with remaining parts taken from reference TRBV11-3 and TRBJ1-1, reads EAGVVQSPRYKIIEKKQPVAFWCNPISGHNTLYWYLQNLGQGPELLIRYENEEAVDDSQLPKDRFSAERLKGVDSTLKIQPAELGDSAVYLCASSRGEVDTEAFFGQGTRLTVV.

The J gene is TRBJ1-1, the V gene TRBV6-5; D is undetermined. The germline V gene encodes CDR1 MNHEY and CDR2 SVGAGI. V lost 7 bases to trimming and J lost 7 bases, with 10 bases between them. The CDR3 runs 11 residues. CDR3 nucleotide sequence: TGTGCCAGCATCTGGGAGGTTGAAGCTTTCTTT. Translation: CASIWEVEAFF.

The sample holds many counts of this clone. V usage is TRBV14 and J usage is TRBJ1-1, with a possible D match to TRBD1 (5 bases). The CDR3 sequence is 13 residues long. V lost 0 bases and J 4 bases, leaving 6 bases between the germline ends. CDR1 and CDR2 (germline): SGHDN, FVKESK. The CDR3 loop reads CASSQDQGTEAFF. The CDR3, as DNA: TGTGCCAGCAGCCAAGACCAGGGCACTGAAGCTTTCTTT. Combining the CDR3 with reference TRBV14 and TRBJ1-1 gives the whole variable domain EAGVTQFPSHSVIEKGQTVTLRCDPISGHDNLYWYRRVMGKEIKFLLHFVKESKQDESGMPNNRFLAERTGGTYSTLKVQPAELEDSGVYFCASSQDQGTEAFFGQGTRLTVV.

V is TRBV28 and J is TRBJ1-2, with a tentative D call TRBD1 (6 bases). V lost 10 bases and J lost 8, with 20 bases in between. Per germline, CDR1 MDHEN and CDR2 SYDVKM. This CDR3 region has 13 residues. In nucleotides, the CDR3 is TGTGCCACCGAGATAGGGGGAGGGGCCGGCTACACCTTC. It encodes CATEIGGGAGYTF.

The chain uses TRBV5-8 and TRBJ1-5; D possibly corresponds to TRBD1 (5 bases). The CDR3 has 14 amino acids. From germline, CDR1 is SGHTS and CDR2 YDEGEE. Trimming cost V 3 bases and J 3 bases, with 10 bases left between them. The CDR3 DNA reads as TGTGCCAGCAGCTCCCACAGGTTCAATCAGCCCCAGCATTTT. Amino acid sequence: CASSSHRFNQPQHF.

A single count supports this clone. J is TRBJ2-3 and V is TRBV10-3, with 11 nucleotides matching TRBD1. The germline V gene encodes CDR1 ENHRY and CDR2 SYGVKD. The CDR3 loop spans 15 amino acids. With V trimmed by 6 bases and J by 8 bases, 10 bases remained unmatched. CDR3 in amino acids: CAIREAGTGGGTQYF. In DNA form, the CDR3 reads TGTGCCATCAGGGAAGCCGGGACAGGGGGAGGTACGCAGTATTTT.

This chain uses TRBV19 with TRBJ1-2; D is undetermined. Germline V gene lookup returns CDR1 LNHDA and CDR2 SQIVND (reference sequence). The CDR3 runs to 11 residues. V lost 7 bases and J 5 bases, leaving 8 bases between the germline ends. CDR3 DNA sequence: TGTGCCAGTAAGCAAGAATATGGCTACACCTTC. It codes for CASKQEYGYTF.

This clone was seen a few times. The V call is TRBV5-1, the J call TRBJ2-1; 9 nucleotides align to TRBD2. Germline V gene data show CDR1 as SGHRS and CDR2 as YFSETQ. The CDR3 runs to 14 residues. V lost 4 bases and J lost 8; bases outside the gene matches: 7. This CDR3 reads CASSPGLAMHEQFF. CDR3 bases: TGCGCCAGCAGCCCAGGACTAGCGATGCATGAGCAGTTCTTC. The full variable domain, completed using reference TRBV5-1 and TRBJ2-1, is KAGVTQTPRYLIKTRGQQVTLSCSPISGHRSVSWYQQTPGQGLQFLFEYFSETQRNKGNFPGRFSGRQFSNSRSEMNVSTLELGDSALYLCASSPGLAMHEQFFGPGTRLTVL.

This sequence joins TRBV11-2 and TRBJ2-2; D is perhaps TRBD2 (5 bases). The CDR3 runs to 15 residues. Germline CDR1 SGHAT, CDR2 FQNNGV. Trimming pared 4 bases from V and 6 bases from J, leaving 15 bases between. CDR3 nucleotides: TGTGCCAGCAGCTCCGAGGGTCTCGGTCCCGGGGAGCTGTTTTTT. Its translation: CASSSEGLGPGELFF.

The CDR3 region has the DNA TGTGCCACCAGCAGCTTACGGGACAATGTGGGGGAAGAGACCCAGTACTTC. Amino acids: CATSSLRDNVGEETQYF. This chain uses TRBV15 with TRBJ2-5, with D perhaps TRBD1 (6 bases). Per the germline V gene, CDR1 is LNHNV and CDR2 is YYDKDF (reference sequence). The CDR3 totals 17 residues. Trimming removed 3 bases from V and 3 bases from J, with 20 bases in between.

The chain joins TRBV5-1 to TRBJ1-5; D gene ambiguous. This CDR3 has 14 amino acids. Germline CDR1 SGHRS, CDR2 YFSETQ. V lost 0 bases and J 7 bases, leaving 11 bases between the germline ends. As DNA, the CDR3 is TGCGCCAGCAGCTTGGATGGGGAGCGCCAGCCCCAGCATTTT. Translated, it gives CASSLDGERQPQHF.

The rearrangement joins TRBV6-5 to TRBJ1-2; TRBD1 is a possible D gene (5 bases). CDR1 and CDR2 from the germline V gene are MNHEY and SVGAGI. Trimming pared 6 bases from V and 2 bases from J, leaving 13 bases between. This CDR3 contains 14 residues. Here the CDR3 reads CASRDSRVNYGYTF. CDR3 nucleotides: TGTGCCAGCAGGGATAGCAGGGTAAACTATGGCTACACCTTC.

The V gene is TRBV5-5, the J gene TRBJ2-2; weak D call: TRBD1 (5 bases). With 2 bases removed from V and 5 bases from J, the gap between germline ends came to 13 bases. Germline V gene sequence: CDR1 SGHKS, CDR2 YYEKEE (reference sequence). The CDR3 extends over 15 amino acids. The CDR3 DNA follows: TGTGCCAGCAGCTTACTGGCAGGGCAAACCGGGGAGCTGTTTTTT. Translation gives CASSLLAGQTGELFF. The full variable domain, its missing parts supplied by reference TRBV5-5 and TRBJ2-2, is DAGVTQSPTHLIKTRGQQVTLRCSPISGHKSVSWYQQVLGQGPQFIFQYYEKEERGRGNFPDRFSARQFPNYSSELNVNALLLGDSALYLCASSLLAGQTGELFFGEGSRLTVL.

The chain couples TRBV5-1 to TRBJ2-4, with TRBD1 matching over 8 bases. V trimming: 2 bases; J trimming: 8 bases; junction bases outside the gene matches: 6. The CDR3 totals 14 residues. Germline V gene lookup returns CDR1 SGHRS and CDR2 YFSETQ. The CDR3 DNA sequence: TGCGCCAGCAGCTTTGGACAGGGAGGAGACATTCAGTACTTC. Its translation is CASSFGQGGDIQYF.

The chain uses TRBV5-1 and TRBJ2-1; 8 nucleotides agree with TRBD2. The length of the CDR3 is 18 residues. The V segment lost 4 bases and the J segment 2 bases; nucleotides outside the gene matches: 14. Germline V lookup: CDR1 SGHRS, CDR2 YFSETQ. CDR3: CASSGSPPGLGTYNEQFF. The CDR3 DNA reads TGCGCCAGCAGCGGATCCCCCCCGGGACTAGGCACCTACAATGAGCAGTTCTTC.

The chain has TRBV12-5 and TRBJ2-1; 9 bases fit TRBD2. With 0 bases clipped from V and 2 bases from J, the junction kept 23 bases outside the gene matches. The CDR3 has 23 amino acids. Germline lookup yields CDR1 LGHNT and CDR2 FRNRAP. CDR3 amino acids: CASGLVQGHRVAGGPFPYNEQFF. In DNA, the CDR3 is TGTGCTAGTGGTTTGGTACAGGGCCATCGGGTTGCGGGAGGGCCTTTCCCCTACAATGAGCAGTTCTTC. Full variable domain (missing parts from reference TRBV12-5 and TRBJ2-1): DARVTQTPRHKVTEMGQEVTMRCQPILGHNTVFWYRQTMMQGLELLAYFRNRAPLDDSGMPKDRFSAEMPDATLATLKIQPSEPRDSAVYFCASGLVQGHRVAGGPFPYNEQFFGPGTRLTVL.

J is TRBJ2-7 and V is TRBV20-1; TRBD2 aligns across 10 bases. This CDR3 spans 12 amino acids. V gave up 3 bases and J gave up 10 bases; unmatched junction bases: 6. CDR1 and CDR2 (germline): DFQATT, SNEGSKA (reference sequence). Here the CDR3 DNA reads TGCAGTGCTAGTCCTAGCGGGAGCGCTCAGTACTTC. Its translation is CSASPSGSAQYF.

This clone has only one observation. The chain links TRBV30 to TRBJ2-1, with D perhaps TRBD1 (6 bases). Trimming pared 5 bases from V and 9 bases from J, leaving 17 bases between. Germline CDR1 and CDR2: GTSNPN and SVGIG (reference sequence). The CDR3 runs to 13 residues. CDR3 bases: TGTGCCTGGGTGGGGGCAAGAGGTTCTGAGCAGTTCTTC. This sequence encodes CAWVGARGSEQFF. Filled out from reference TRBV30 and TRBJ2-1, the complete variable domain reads SQTIHQWPATLVQPVGSPLSLECTVEGTSNPNLYWYRQAAGRGLQLLFYSVGIGQISSEVPQNLSASRPQDRQFILSSKKLLLSDSGFYLCAWVGARGSEQFFGPGTRLTVL.

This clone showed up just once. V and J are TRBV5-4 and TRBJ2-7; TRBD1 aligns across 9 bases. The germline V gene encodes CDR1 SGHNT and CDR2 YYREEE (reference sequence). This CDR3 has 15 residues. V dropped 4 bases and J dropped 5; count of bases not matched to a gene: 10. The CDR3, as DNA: TGTGCCAGCAGCGCTCCGGGACAGGGTGACCACGAGCAGTACTTC. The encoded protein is CASSAPGQGDHEQYF.

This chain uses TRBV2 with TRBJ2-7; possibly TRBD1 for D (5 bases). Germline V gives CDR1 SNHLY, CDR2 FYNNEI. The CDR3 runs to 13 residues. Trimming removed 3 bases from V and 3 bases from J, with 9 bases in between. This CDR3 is CASSEGRVYEQYF. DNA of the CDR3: TGTGCCAGCAGTGAGGGCAGGGTCTACGAGCAGTACTTC.

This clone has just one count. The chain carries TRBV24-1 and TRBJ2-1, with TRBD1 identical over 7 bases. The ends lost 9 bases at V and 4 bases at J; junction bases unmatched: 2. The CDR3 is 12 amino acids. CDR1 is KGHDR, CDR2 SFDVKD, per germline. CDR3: CATSRGYNEQFF. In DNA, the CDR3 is TGTGCCACCTCCAGGGGGTACAATGAGCAGTTCTTC.

The CDR3 reads CARTILVSPAETQYF. DNA of the CDR3: TGTGCCAGAACCATCCTAGTCTCACCCGCAGAGACCCAGTACTTC. The chain recombines TRBV5-3 with TRBJ2-5; D ambiguous. TRBV5-3 is flagged as an ORF with uncertain function. The CDR3 sequence is 15 residues long. V shed 6 bases and J shed 4 bases, with 19 bases lying between them.

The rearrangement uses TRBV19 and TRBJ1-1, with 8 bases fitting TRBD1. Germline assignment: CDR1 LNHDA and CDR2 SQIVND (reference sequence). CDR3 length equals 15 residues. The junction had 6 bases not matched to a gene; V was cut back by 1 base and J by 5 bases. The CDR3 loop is CASSIVGTGPTEAFF. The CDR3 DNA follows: TGTGCCAGTAGTATAGTCGGGACAGGACCAACTGAAGCTTTCTTT.